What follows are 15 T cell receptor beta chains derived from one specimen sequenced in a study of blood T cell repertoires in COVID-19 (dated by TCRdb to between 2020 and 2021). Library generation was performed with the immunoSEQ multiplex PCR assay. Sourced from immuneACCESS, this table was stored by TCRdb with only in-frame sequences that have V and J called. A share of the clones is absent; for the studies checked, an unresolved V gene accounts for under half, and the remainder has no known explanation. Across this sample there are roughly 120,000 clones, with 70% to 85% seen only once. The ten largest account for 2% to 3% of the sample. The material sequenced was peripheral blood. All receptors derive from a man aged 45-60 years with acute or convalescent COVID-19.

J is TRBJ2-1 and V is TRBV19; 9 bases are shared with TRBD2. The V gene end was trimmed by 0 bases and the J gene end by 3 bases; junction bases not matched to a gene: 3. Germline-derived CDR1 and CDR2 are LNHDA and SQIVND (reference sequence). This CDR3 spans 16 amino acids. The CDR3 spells CASSIEAGGLYNEQFF. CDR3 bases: TGTGCCAGTAGTATAGAAGCGGGAGGCCTCTACAATGAGCAGTTCTTC.

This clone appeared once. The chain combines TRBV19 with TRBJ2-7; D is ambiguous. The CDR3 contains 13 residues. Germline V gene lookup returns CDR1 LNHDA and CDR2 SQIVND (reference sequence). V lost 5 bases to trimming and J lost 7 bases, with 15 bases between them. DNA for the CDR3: TGTGCCAGTAGTCCCACTCCCTTTCTAGAGCAGTACTTC. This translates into CASSPTPFLEQYF. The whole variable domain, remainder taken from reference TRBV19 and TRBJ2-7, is DGGITQSPKYLFRKEGQNVTLSCEQNLNHDAMYWYRQDPGQGLRLIYYSQIVNDFQKGDIAEGYSVSREKKESFPLTVTSAQKNPTAFYLCASSPTPFLEQYFGPGTRLTVT.

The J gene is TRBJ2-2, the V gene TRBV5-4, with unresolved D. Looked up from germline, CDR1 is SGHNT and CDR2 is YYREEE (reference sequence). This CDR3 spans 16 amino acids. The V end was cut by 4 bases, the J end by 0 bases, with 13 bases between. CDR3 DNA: TGTGCCAGCAGCGACCCAGGCCTTACGAACACCGGGGAGCTGTTTTTT. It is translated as CASSDPGLTNTGELFF.

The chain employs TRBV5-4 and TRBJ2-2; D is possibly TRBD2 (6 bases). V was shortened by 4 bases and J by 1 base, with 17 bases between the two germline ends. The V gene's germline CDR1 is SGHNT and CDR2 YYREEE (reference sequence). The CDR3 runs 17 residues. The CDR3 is CASSLPGAGRNTGELFF. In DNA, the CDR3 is TGTGCCAGCAGCCTCCCTGGCGCCGGGAGGAACACCGGGGAGCTGTTTTTT.

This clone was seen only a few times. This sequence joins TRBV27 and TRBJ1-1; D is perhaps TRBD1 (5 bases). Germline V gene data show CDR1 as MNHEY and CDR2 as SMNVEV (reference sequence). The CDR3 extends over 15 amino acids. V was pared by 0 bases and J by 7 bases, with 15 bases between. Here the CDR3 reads CASSLSAARANEAFF. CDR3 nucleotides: TGTGCCAGCAGTTTATCGGCCGCCAGGGCTAATGAAGCTTTCTTT.

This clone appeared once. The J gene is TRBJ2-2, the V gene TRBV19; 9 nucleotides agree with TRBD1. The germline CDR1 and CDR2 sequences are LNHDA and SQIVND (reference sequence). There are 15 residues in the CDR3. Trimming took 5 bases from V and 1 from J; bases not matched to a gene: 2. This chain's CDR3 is CASSLGQGNTGELFF. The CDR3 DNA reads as TGTGCCAGTAGTTTGGGACAGGGGAACACCGGGGAGCTGTTTTTT.

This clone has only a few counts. This chain's CDR3 is CASRGGFSGNTIYF. CDR3 in DNA: TGTGCCAGCAGGGGCGGGTTCTCTGGAAACACCATATATTTT. V usage is TRBV2 and J usage is TRBJ1-3; D gene unclear. This CDR3 comprises 14 residues. From germline, CDR1 is SNHLY and CDR2 FYNNEI. With 6 bases removed from V and 0 bases from J, the gap between germline ends came to 9 bases. The entire variable domain, with the rest obtained from reference TRBV2 and TRBJ1-3, is as follows: EPEVTQTPSHQVTQMGQEVILRCVPISNHLYFYWYRQILGQKVEFLVSFYNNEISEKSEIFDDQFSVERPDGSNFTLKIRSTKLEDSAMYFCASRGGFSGNTIYFGEGSWLTVV.

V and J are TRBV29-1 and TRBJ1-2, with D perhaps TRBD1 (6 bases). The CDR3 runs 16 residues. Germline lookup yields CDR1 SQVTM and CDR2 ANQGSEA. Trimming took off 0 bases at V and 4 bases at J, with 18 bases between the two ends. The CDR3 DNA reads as TGCAGCGTTGAAGATTTACCGAACAGGGAGAGCTATGGCTACACCTTC. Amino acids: CSVEDLPNRESYGYTF. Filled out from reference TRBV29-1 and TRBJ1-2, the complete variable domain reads SAVISQKPSRDICQRGTSLTIQCQVDSQVTMMFWYRQQPGQSLTLIATANQGSEATYESGFVIDKFPISRPNLTFSTLTVSNMSPEDSSIYLCSVEDLPNRESYGYTFGSGTRLTVV.

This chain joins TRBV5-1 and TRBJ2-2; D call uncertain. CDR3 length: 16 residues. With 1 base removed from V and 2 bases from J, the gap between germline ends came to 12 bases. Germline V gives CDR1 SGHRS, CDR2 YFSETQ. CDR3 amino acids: CASSLNIGPNTGELFF. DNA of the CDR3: TGCGCCAGCAGCTTGAACATTGGCCCCAACACCGGGGAGCTGTTTTTT.

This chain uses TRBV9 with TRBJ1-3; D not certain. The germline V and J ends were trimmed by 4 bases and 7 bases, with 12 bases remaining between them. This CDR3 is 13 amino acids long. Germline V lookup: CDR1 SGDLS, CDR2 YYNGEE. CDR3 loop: CASSPPIRNTIYF. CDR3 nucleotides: TGTGCCAGCAGCCCCCCAATCCGGAACACCATATATTTT.

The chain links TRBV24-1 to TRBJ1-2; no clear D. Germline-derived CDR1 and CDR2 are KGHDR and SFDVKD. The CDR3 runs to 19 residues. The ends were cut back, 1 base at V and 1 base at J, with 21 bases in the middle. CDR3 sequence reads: CATSDFGLLRGMSNYGYTF. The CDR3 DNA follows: TGTGCCACCAGTGATTTCGGCCTCCTCCGGGGTATGAGTAACTATGGCTACACCTTC.

Here the CDR3 DNA reads TGTGCCAGCAGCATTACTAGCGGGGATTCCTACGAGCAGTACTTC. Its protein product is CASSITSGDSYEQYF. J is TRBJ2-7 and V is TRBV5-5; 10 nucleotides line up with TRBD2. Per germline, CDR1 SGHKS and CDR2 YYEKEE (reference sequence). CDR3 length: 15 amino acids. V shed 4 bases, J shed 1 base, and the junction held 5 bases outside the gene matches.

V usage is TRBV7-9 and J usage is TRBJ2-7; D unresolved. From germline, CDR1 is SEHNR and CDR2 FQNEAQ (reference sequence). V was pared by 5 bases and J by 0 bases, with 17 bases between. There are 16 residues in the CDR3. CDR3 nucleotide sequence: TGTGCCAGCAGCCCTACTGAAAGACTCTTCTCCTACGAGCAGTACTTC. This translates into CASSPTERLFSYEQYF.

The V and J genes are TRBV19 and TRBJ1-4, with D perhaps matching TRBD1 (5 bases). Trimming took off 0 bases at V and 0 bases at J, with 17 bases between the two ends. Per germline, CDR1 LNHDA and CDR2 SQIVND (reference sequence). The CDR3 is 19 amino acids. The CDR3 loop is CASSIDLPGRPATNEKLFF. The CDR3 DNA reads TGTGCCAGTAGTATAGATCTCCCAGGGCGTCCTGCAACTAATGAAAAACTGTTTTTT.

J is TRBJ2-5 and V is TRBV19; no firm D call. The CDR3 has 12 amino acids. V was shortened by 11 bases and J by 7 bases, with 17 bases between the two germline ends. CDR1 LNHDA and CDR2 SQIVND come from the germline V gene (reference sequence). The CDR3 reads CAVSTVPGTQYF. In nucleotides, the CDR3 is TGTGCCGTCTCCACGGTCCCGGGGACCCAGTACTTC.